This entry concerns a single T cell receptor (beta chain). The CDR3 contains 13 residues. V was shortened by 4 bases and J by 6 bases, with 13 bases between the two germline ends. Germline V gives CDR1 SGHNT, CDR2 YENEEA. This sample is part of a study of T cell responses to AZD1222 COVID-19 vaccine. Using immunoSEQ multiplex PCR, the repertoire was profiled, and TCRdb retains in-frame clones only, with some absent. The top ten hold approximately 1.4% of the sample, which has under 95,000 clones, roughly 90% seen once. The chain couples TRBV11-3 to TRBJ2-7; a weak D match, TRBD2 (7 bases). Sequenced material: peripheral blood, taken 28 days after the second AZD1222 dose. This TCR was sampled from an adult who received the AZD1222 COVID-19 vaccine. The CDR3 reads CASSSRRGLEQYF. CDR3 nucleotide sequence: TGTGCCAGCAGCTCCCGGCGGGGGCTCGAGCAGTACTTC.